The 23 T cell receptor beta chains below all came from one sample that was sequenced in a study of graft-versus-host responses after intestinal transplantation. No antigen has been assigned to these receptors. The assay was immunoSEQ multiplex PCR, and TCRdb's table has in-frame clones only and misses some. The sample comprises 100,000 or so clones, 80% to 95% of which are singletons, and around 0.18% rests with the top ten. Sequenced here: unstimulated CD4+ T cells sorted from spleen or lymph node cells, sampled before intestinal transplant. Receptors originate from a human donor who received an intestinal transplant.

The chain recombines TRBV20-1 with TRBJ2-3, with TRBD1 identical over 7 bases. The V and J ends lost 4 bases and 9 bases, in that order; junction bases with no gene match: 4. The CDR3 covers 11 residues. CDR1 and CDR2 from the germline V gene are DFQATT and SNEGSKA (reference sequence). The CDR3 sequence: CSAIRGTTQYF. As DNA, the CDR3 is TGCAGTGCTATCAGGGGGACAACGCAGTATTTT.

The rearrangement links TRBV9 to TRBJ2-3, with 12 bases fitting TRBD2. J was trimmed by 3 bases and V by 0 bases; bases with no gene match: 5. The germline V gene encodes CDR1 SGDLS and CDR2 YYNGEE. The CDR3 loop spans 17 amino acids. CDR3 in amino acids: CASSVELAGGGTDTQYF. CDR3 coding DNA: TGTGCCAGCAGCGTAGAACTAGCGGGAGGAGGTACAGATACGCAGTATTTT.

This sequence joins TRBV19 and TRBJ2-4; 12 bases line up with TRBD1. J was trimmed by 0 bases and V by 5 bases; bases with no gene match: 11. CDR1 LNHDA and CDR2 SQIVND come from the germline V gene (reference sequence). The CDR3 length is 19 residues. This CDR3 is CASSVGGTGGSLAKNIQYF. The CDR3 region has the DNA TGTGCCAGTAGTGTGGGAGGGACAGGGGGCTCTCTAGCCAAAAACATTCAGTACTTC.

The V call is TRBV2, the J call TRBJ1-5, with D tentatively TRBD1 (6 bases). With 7 bases removed from V and 6 bases from J, the gap between germline ends came to 16 bases. The germline V gene has CDR1 SNHLY and CDR2 FYNNEI. The CDR3 sequence is 14 residues long. CDR3 residues: CASNGNRVFQPQHF. The CDR3 bases are TGTGCCAGCAACGGGAACAGGGTGTTTCAGCCCCAGCATTTT.

V and J are TRBV4-2 and TRBJ2-7; 7 bases map to TRBD1. The trim removed 5 bases at V and 0 bases at J, leaving 7 bases unmatched. CDR1 and CDR2 (germline): LGHNA, YNFKEQ. This CDR3 comprises 15 residues. The CDR3 nucleotides read TGTGCCAGCAGCACAGACAGGGTCTCCTCCTACGAGCAGTACTTC. Protein: CASSTDRVSSYEQYF.

This clone was picked up a small number of times. J is TRBJ1-1 and V is TRBV20-1; no definite D call. The V gene lost 0 bases and the J gene lost 10 bases, with 9 bases spanning the gap. The germline gives CDR1 DFQATT, CDR2 SNEGSKA (reference sequence). The CDR3 has 11 residues. CDR3 coding DNA: TGCAGTGCTAGAGATTCAAACAGAGCTTTCTTT. This translates into CSARDSNRAFF.

The rearrangement links TRBV5-5 to TRBJ1-5; D is undetermined. The CDR3 runs to 13 residues. Trimming stripped 3 bases from V and 0 bases from J, with 4 bases between. CDR1 and CDR2 from the germline V gene are SGHKS and YYEKEE (reference sequence). The CDR3: CASSYYSNQPQHF. The CDR3 DNA sequence: TGTGCCAGCAGCTATTATAGCAATCAGCCCCAGCATTTT.

The chain uses TRBV28 and TRBJ2-7; TRBD1 agrees at 9 bases. CDR1 is MDHEN, CDR2 SYDVKM, per germline. The CDR3 is 15 amino acids. The ends lost 5 bases at V and 6 bases at J; junction bases unmatched: 11. DNA of the CDR3: TGTGCCAGCAGTAGGACAGGGGAGGTCTGGGGCGAGCAGTACTTC. Encoded protein: CASSRTGEVWGEQYF.

This CDR3 is CASRSITDTQYF. In DNA, the CDR3 is TGTGCCAGCAGGAGTATCACAGATACGCAGTATTTT. The V call is TRBV28, the J call TRBJ2-3; D is ambiguous. The CDR3 has 12 amino acids. Germline V CDR1 and CDR2: MDHEN, SYDVKM. Between the trimmed V and J ends, which lost 6 bases and 2 bases, there was a span of 6 bases.

J is TRBJ2-7 and V is TRBV5-6; 7 nucleotides agree with TRBD2. The ends lost 7 bases at V and 1 base at J; junction bases unmatched: 8. The CDR3 consists of 14 residues. The germline CDR1 and CDR2 sequences are SGHDT and YYEEEE. This chain's CDR3 is CASVGRAKSYEQYF. CDR3 nucleotides: TGTGCCAGCGTTGGGAGGGCCAAGTCCTACGAGCAGTACTTC.

CDR3 loop: CASSTRLAGGGPDTQYF. Here the CDR3 DNA reads TGTGCCAGCAGCACCCGACTAGCGGGGGGCGGGCCAGATACGCAGTATTTT. The chain has TRBV7-9 and TRBJ2-3, with 13 bases that match TRBD2. Trimming cost V 5 bases and J 4 bases; bases outside gene matches: 9. CDR1 is SEHNR, CDR2 FQNEAQ, per germline (reference sequence). The CDR3 consists of 17 residues.

V gene TRBV7-2 combines with J gene TRBJ2-7; D possibly corresponds to TRBD2 (6 bases). The germline V and J ends were trimmed by 4 bases and 9 bases, with 16 bases remaining between them. The CDR3 spans 13 residues. The germline V gene encodes CDR1 SGHTA and CDR2 FQGNSA. CDR3 nucleotide sequence: TGTGCCAGCAGCTCAACCCGGGAGACGGGGCAGTACTTC. Protein: CASSSTRETGQYF.

The chain couples TRBV13 to TRBJ1-5, with D tentatively TRBD1 (5 bases). CDR3 length equals 14 residues. Germline V gene lookup returns CDR1 PRHDT and CDR2 FYEKMQ (reference sequence). V lost 4 bases and J lost 5, with 12 bases in between. DNA of the CDR3: TGTGCCAGCAGCTATGGGACGGGGGATCAGCCCCAGCATTTT. This encodes CASSYGTGDQPQHF.

The rearrangement links TRBV10-2 to TRBJ1-1; 9 nucleotides line up with TRBD1. This CDR3 spans 13 amino acids. Germline CDR1 reads WSHSY; CDR2 reads SAAADI. V shed 5 bases and J 6 bases; nucleotides not matched to a gene: 4. As DNA, the CDR3 is TGCGCCAGCAGTCACAGGGGGCTGGCTGAAGCTTTCTTT. Its translation: CASSHRGLAEAFF.

This clone came up once. This chain connects TRBV7-2 to TRBJ1-4; no clear D gene. Per the germline V gene, CDR1 is SGHTA and CDR2 is FQGNSA. The CDR3 runs 16 residues. Trimming cost V 1 base and J 0 bases, with 9 bases left between them. CDR3 sequence reads: CASSLGGPATNEKLFF. The CDR3 bases are TGTGCCAGCAGCTTAGGAGGGCCAGCAACTAATGAAAAACTGTTTTTT. The full variable domain, with the rest looked up from reference TRBV7-2 and TRBJ1-4, is GAGVSQSPSNKVTEKGKDVELRCDPISGHTALYWYRQSLGQGLEFLIYFQGNSAPDKSGLPSDRFSAERTGGSVSTLTIQRTQQEDSAVYLCASSLGGPATNEKLFFGSGTQLSVL.

The chain is built from TRBV5-1 and TRBJ1-1; 9 bases fit TRBD1. This CDR3 has 14 residues. Germline-derived CDR1 and CDR2 are SGHRS and YFSETQ. J was trimmed by 8 bases and V by 5 bases; bases with no gene match: 10. The CDR3 sequence is CASRIGSGTGEAFF. DNA for the CDR3: TGCGCCAGCAGGATCGGCTCCGGGACAGGGGAAGCTTTCTTT.

CDR3 bases: TGCGCCAGCAGCCAAGACCATCAGCGGGGGGTGGAGACCCAGTACTTC. It yields the protein CASSQDHQRGVETQYF. The chain uses TRBV4-1 and TRBJ2-5; TRBD2 matches at 9 bases. V shed 0 bases and J 5 bases; nucleotides not matched to a gene: 7. There are 16 residues in the CDR3. Per the germline V gene, CDR1 is MGHRA and CDR2 is YSYEKL.

This chain's CDR3 is CASSFGTGKNEQFF. The CDR3 bases are TGTGCCAGCAGCTTTGGGACAGGGAAGAATGAGCAGTTCTTC. This chain links TRBV7-9 with TRBJ2-1; 9 bases line up with TRBD1. The CDR3 totals 14 residues. The J segment lost 7 bases and the V segment lost 3 bases, leaving 4 bases of the junction unmatched. Germline V CDR1 and CDR2: SEHNR, FQNEAQ (reference sequence).

This chain joins TRBV7-9 and TRBJ1-2, with a tentative D call TRBD1 (5 bases). The germline CDR1 and CDR2 sequences are SEHNR and FQNEAQ (reference sequence). Trimming left V 1 base short and J 7 bases short, with 13 bases between. The CDR3 is 14 amino acids. The CDR3 region is CASSLEWGDSGYTF. CDR3 sequence (DNA): TGTGCCAGCAGCTTAGAATGGGGGGATAGTGGCTACACCTTC.

CDR3: CASSSPKGADTEAFF. CDR3 nucleotides: TGTGCCAGCAGCTCACCGAAAGGGGCGGACACTGAAGCTTTCTTT. J is TRBJ1-1 and V is TRBV7-9, with a tentative D call TRBD1 (5 bases). Germline V gene lookup returns CDR1 SEHNR and CDR2 FQNEAQ (reference sequence). The V and J ends lost 4 bases and 3 bases respectively, with 15 bases between them. The CDR3 totals 15 residues.

V is TRBV29-1 and J is TRBJ2-3, with TRBD1 matching over 11 bases. Per germline, CDR1 SQVTM and CDR2 ANQGSEA. The V gene end was trimmed by 7 bases and the J gene end by 3 bases; junction bases not matched to a gene: 9. The CDR3 extends over 15 amino acids. CDR3 residues: CSAAAGQGGTDTQYF. The CDR3 region has the DNA TGCAGCGCCGCTGCGGGACAGGGGGGTACAGATACGCAGTATTTT.

This chain connects TRBV7-9 to TRBJ2-2; the match to TRBD1 covers 9 bases. The length of the CDR3 is 16 residues. The V and J ends lost 2 bases and 6 bases, in that order; junction bases with no gene match: 7. The germline gives CDR1 SEHNR, CDR2 FQNEAQ (reference sequence). The chain's CDR3 is CASSLYRQGVAGELFF. The CDR3 DNA reads TGTGCCAGCAGCTTATATCGACAGGGGGTAGCCGGGGAGCTGTTTTTT.

The chain employs TRBV13 and TRBJ2-7; D is perhaps TRBD2 (5 bases). CDR1 PRHDT and CDR2 FYEKMQ come from the germline V gene (reference sequence). V lost 4 bases, J lost 3 bases, and 22 bases lay in between. The CDR3 is 17 amino acids. In nucleotides, the CDR3 is TGTGCCAGCAGCTCGCCCCGGGGTAGCCACACCTACTACGAGCAGTACTTC. Translating it yields CASSSPRGSHTYYEQYF.